This T cell receptor beta chain was documented in a study of blood T cell repertoires in COVID-19. The overall study: COVID-19 samples collected from the United States, Italy and Spain covered acute and convalescent phases.

Germline V gives CDR1 SGHNT, CDR2 YYREEE (reference sequence). The CDR3 totals 16 residues. The V end lost 4 bases, the J end lost 4 bases, and 20 bases lay between the germline ends. As handled by the study authors: Counts of nucleated cells, estimated from reference gene primer amplification, were obtained. Data came from immunoSEQ multiplex PCR; TCRdb stores just in-frame clones and leaves some out. The V and J calls and clone size are taken from that table; D and trimming were inferred from the DNA. Of over 75,000 clones in the sample, 85% to 90% were seen once. The source of this sequence is a woman of 80 years or more with active COVID-19. The chain has TRBV5-4 and TRBJ2-5; D gene unclear. The sequenced sample was peripheral blood. Written as DNA, the CDR3 is TGTGCCAGCAGCCAGCAGGTGTCCGTATCCTCAGAGACCCAGTACTTC. This translates into CASSQQVSVSSETQYF.